Below, one TCR beta chain is given with its context. Its antigen is unidentified. PCR was performed using 60 Vbeta and 13 Jbeta primers. The method was immunoSEQ multiplex PCR; TCRdb's version includes in-frame clones alone and lacks a portion of them. This sample has some 140,000 clones; about four fifths occur once, and the top ten carry less than 3.5%. The sample comes from a study of cytomegalovirus exposure and HLA in healthy donors. Study-wide results and limits: Previously analyzed data showed that most TCR beta V segments were productive at a frequency of about 90% or about 30%. In a later analysis, TCR beta V- and J-gene trimming showed a link to a missense DCLRE1C variant. The study put 150 to 200 TCR beta chains on its list as cytomegalovirus-associated.

Trimming at V came to 6 bases and at J to 2 bases, leaving 9 bases not matched to a gene. Germline CDR1 MDHEN, CDR2 SYDVKM. This CDR3 region has 15 residues. The chain combines TRBV28 with TRBJ1-1; 7 bases align to TRBD1. Sequencing was done on a sample of PBMCs. This clonotype originated in a man aged 18 to 29 in good health and CMV-seronegative. Here the CDR3 reads CASRGGQRLNTEAFF. Here the CDR3 DNA reads TGTGCCAGCAGGGGGGGACAGCGCTTAAACACTGAAGCTTTCTTT.